Below, 32 T cell receptor beta chains from the same sample are listed, as sequenced in a study. TCRdb recomputed calls from the RT-PCR reads with MiXCR, one row per CDR3 protein. The sample has almost 700,000 distinct CDR3 sequences, 14% seen once; the top ten hold around 3.3%. Material: memory CD4+ T cells from blood. Receptors were obtained from a female donor in good health, serving as a healthy control.

This clonotype turned up a few times. This chain connects TRBV7-2 to TRBJ2-5; 7 nucleotides align to TRBD1. The germline CDR1 and CDR2 sequences are SGHTA and FQGNSA. Trimming took 4 bases from V and 5 from J; bases not matched to a gene: 10. The CDR3 has 15 residues. The CDR3 coding sequence is TGTGCCAGCAGCTCCGGACAGGTTGAGACGGAGACCCAGTACTTC. The encoded protein is CASSSGQVETETQYF.

This clonotype was recorded only once. This chain links TRBV20-1 with TRBJ1-1; D perhaps matches TRBD1 (6 bases). The length of the CDR3 is 14 residues. The V and J ends lost 1 base and 5 bases respectively, with 14 bases between them. CDR1 and CDR2 from the germline V gene are DFQATT and SNEGSKA (reference sequence). CDR3 region: CSARVGGQRTEAFF. CDR3 nucleotides: TGCAGTGCTAGAGTTGGGGGCCAACGTACTGAAGCTTTCTTT.

The chain is built from TRBV7-9 and TRBJ1-4; no clear D gene. Germline loops: CDR1 SEHNR, CDR2 FQNEAQ (reference sequence). Deletions cut 4 bases from V and 3 bases from J, with 9 bases between. The CDR3 is 14 residues long. This CDR3 reads CASSSRRSNEKLFF. The CDR3 region has the DNA TGTGCCAGCAGCTCGAGAAGGTCTAATGAAAAACTGTTTTTT.

This clonotype turned up a few times. The chain uses TRBV3-1 and TRBJ1-5, with a possible D match to TRBD1 (6 bases). Between the trimmed V and J ends, which lost 4 bases and 0 bases, there was a span of 13 bases. The germline V gene has CDR1 LGHDT and CDR2 YNNKEL (reference sequence). The CDR3 totals 16 residues. The CDR3 bases are TGTGCCAGCAGCCTCGGGACAAGCTATAGCAATCAGCCCCAGCATTTT. It specifies CASSLGTSYSNQPQHF.

This clonotype has only a few counts. The chain carries TRBV6-5 and TRBJ2-7; D remains ambiguous. The CDR3 spans 14 residues. The V gene's germline CDR1 is MNHEY and CDR2 SVGAGI. V was shortened by 2 bases and J by 3 bases, with 11 bases between the two germline ends. The CDR3 here is CASSYRMRDYEQYF. DNA for the CDR3: TGTGCCAGCAGTTACCGTATGCGAGACTACGAGCAGTACTTC.

In its sample, this clonotype was seen a few times. This chain uses TRBV29-1 with TRBJ1-2; weak D call: TRBD1 (5 bases). Trimming left V 3 bases short and J 3 bases short, with 11 bases between. Germline assignment: CDR1 SQVTM and CDR2 ANQGSEA. CDR3 length: 13 amino acids. The CDR3 spells CSVESQTDYGYTF. The CDR3 DNA reads TGCAGCGTTGAGTCACAGACAGACTATGGCTACACCTTC. The entire variable domain, with the rest obtained from reference TRBV29-1 and TRBJ1-2, is as follows: SAVISQKPSRDICQRGTSLTIQCQVDSQVTMMFWYRQQPGQSLTLIATANQGSEATYESGFVIDKFPISRPNLTFSTLTVSNMSPEDSSIYLCSVESQTDYGYTFGSGTRLTVV.

The chain carries TRBV7-8 and TRBJ2-7, with 11 bases identical to TRBD1. With 3 bases clipped from V and 4 bases from J, the junction kept 5 bases outside the gene matches. Germline assignment: CDR1 SGHVS and CDR2 FQNEAQ. The CDR3 loop spans 15 amino acids. The CDR3 protein is CASSFGQGAVYEQYF. The CDR3 DNA reads as TGTGCCAGCAGCTTCGGACAGGGGGCTGTTTACGAGCAGTACTTC.

This clonotype was picked up a small number of times. The V call is TRBV5-1, the J call TRBJ1-3; no clear D gene. Germline CDR1 reads SGHRS; CDR2 reads YFSETQ. The CDR3 has 17 residues. Trimming took 0 bases from V and 0 from J, leaving 13 bases between them. The chain's CDR3 is CASSLDSAGSSGNTIYF. CDR3 in DNA: TGCGCCAGCAGCTTGGACTCCGCAGGATCCTCTGGAAACACCATATATTTT. The full variable domain, rest sourced from reference TRBV5-1 and TRBJ1-3, is KAGVTQTPRYLIKTRGQQVTLSCSPISGHRSVSWYQQTPGQGLQFLFEYFSETQRNKGNFPGRFSGRQFSNSRSEMNVSTLELGDSALYLCASSLDSAGSSGNTIYFGEGSWLTVV.

This clonotype has a handful of counts. The J gene is TRBJ1-4, the V gene TRBV7-8; D call uncertain. Deletions cut 1 base from V and 0 bases from J, with 6 bases between. Germline V gene sequence: CDR1 SGHVS, CDR2 FQNEAQ. The CDR3 runs 15 residues. In DNA, the CDR3 is TGTGCCAGCAGCTTAGGACAAGCAACTAATGAAAAACTGTTTTTT. It encodes CASSLGQATNEKLFF.

J is TRBJ2-1 and V is TRBV7-9; D is uncertain. The CDR3 has 14 residues. The V end was cut by 2 bases, the J end by 7 bases, with 12 bases between. CDR1 and CDR2 from the germline V gene are SEHNR and FQNEAQ (reference sequence). This CDR3 is CASSLLPELNEQFF. Written as DNA, the CDR3 is TGTGCCAGCAGCTTACTCCCGGAGTTGAATGAGCAGTTCTTC.

The rearrangement links TRBV30 to TRBJ2-7; maybe TRBD2 (5 bases). Trimming took 0 bases from V and 3 from J, leaving 9 bases between them. Germline V CDR1 and CDR2: GTSNPN, SVGIG (reference sequence). The CDR3 is 13 residues long. Written as DNA, the CDR3 is TGTGCCTGGAGTGTGAGAGAGGGCTACGAGCAGTACTTC. This gives the protein CAWSVREGYEQYF.

This chain uses TRBV27 with TRBJ1-5; D uncertain. Trimming shortened V by 7 bases and J by 6 bases, and 10 bases separated the two germline ends. Germline CDR1 reads MNHEY; CDR2 reads SMNVEV (reference sequence). This CDR3 comprises 12 residues. The CDR3 DNA sequence: TGTGCCAGCAATGAACGGGGTCAGCCCCAGCATTTT. It yields the protein CASNERGQPQHF.

V and J are TRBV18 and TRBJ1-6; TRBD1 aligns across 7 bases. This CDR3 comprises 17 residues. V shed 9 bases, J shed 4 bases, and the junction held 15 bases outside the gene matches. Germline-derived CDR1 and CDR2 are KGHSH and LQKENI. The CDR3 loop is CASSRGTAIRYNSPLHF. In DNA form, the CDR3 reads TGTGCCAGTTCCCGAGGGACAGCGATCCGTTATAATTCACCCCTCCACTTT.

This chain links TRBV20-1 with TRBJ1-2; TRBD1 agrees at 8 bases. The junction had 10 bases not matched to a gene; V was cut back by 5 bases and J by 5 bases. The CDR3 runs 14 residues. Germline values: CDR1 DFQATT, CDR2 SNEGSKA (reference sequence). This CDR3 reads CSAPWGTGVYGYTF. The CDR3 nucleotides are TGCAGTGCTCCCTGGGGGACAGGAGTTTATGGCTACACCTTC.

Many counts were recorded for this clonotype. The chain joins TRBV12-3 or TRBV12-4 to TRBJ2-3; possible D gene TRBD2, 6 bases. CDR3 length: 17 residues. Trimming removed 5 bases at V and 2 bases at J, with 20 bases between. The chain's CDR3 is CASSDPKTRAHTDTQYF. CDR3 sequence (DNA): TGTGCCAGCAGTGACCCCAAGACTAGAGCACACACAGATACGCAGTATTTT.

This clonotype was seen repeatedly, ten times or more. The gene calls are TRBV6-1 and TRBJ1-4; perhaps TRBD1 as D (5 bases). The CDR3 contains 17 residues. Germline V gene data show CDR1 as MNHNS and CDR2 as SASEGT. Between the trimmed V and J ends, which lost 6 bases and 3 bases, there was a span of 20 bases. CDR3 sequence reads: CASRSTSFRGANEKLFF. CDR3 nucleotides: TGTGCCAGCAGATCCACCTCTTTTAGGGGTGCTAATGAAAAACTGTTTTTT.

This clonotype was observed a handful of times. The chain is built from TRBV4-1 and TRBJ1-1; D ambiguous. V was trimmed by 2 bases and J by 5 bases, leaving 15 bases between them. The germline V gene has CDR1 MGHRA and CDR2 YSYEKL. This CDR3 has 15 residues. In DNA, the CDR3 is TGCGCCAGCAGCCAAAAGGGCAAATTGGGGACTGAAGCTTTCTTT. Residues: CASSQKGKLGTEAFF.

This clonotype was seen only a few times. V is TRBV4-2 and J is TRBJ1-2; D ambiguous. V lost 5 bases and J lost 3, with 7 bases in between. Germline CDR1 and CDR2: LGHNA and YNFKEQ. CDR3 length: 12 residues. The chain's CDR3 is CASSRVDYGYTF. CDR3 DNA: TGTGCCAGCAGCAGGGTGGACTATGGCTACACCTTC.

The table lists this clonotype with a few counts. The chain links TRBV6-2 or TRBV6-3 to TRBJ1-1; no firm D call. The CDR3 is 15 residues long. CDR1 is MNHEY and CDR2 is SVGEGT in the germline V gene. The V and J ends lost 4 bases and 0 bases respectively, with 12 bases between them. CDR3 DNA: TGTGCCAGCAGTTCCCCGACCCTGGTGAACACTGAAGCTTTCTTT. Its translation: CASSSPTLVNTEAFF.

This clonotype appeared a few times. The chain couples TRBV10-3 to TRBJ2-5; D uncertain. V lost 7 bases and J 5 bases, leaving 14 bases between the germline ends. The length of the CDR3 is 13 residues. CDR1 and CDR2 (germline): ENHRY, SYGVKD. The CDR3 DNA reads TGTGCCATCACTACGGACCCCCGGGAGACCCAGTACTTC. Amino acid sequence: CAITTDPRETQYF.

The chain recombines TRBV20-1 with TRBJ2-3; possibly TRBD2 for D (5 bases). In germline, CDR1 is DFQATT, CDR2 SNEGSKA (reference sequence). V lost 0 bases and J lost 2, with 15 bases in between. The CDR3 consists of 16 residues. The CDR3 sequence: CSARDGWRSPTDTQYF. The CDR3 DNA reads as TGCAGTGCTAGAGATGGTTGGAGGTCCCCCACAGATACGCAGTATTTT.

At least ten counts were recorded for this clonotype. The gene calls are TRBV7-2 and TRBJ2-3; maybe TRBD2 (6 bases). The CDR3 contains 17 residues. Germline CDR1 reads SGHTA; CDR2 reads FQGNSA. The V end was cut by 5 bases, the J end by 0 bases, with 18 bases between. As DNA, the CDR3 is TGTGCCAGCAGCATTGAACCTAGCGCCTATAGCACAGATACGCAGTATTTT. Residues: CASSIEPSAYSTDTQYF. Combining the CDR3 with reference TRBV7-2 and TRBJ2-3 gives the whole variable domain GAGVSQSPSNKVTEKGKDVELRCDPISGHTALYWYRQSLGQGLEFLIYFQGNSAPDKSGLPSDRFSAERTGGSVSTLTIQRTQQEDSAVYLCASSIEPSAYSTDTQYFGPGTRLTVL.

V gene TRBV20-1 combines with J gene TRBJ2-1, with TRBD2 identical over 11 bases. The CDR3 spans 16 residues. V lost 0 bases and J lost 6; bases outside the gene matches: 7. The V gene's germline CDR1 is DFQATT and CDR2 SNEGSKA (reference sequence). The CDR3 sequence is CSARDLSSGGANEQFF. Written as DNA, the CDR3 is TGCAGTGCTAGAGATTTGAGTAGCGGGGGGGCCAATGAGCAGTTCTTC.

This clonotype was detected a few times. This chain connects TRBV7-9 to TRBJ2-2; TRBD1 is a possible D gene (6 bases). The germline V gene encodes CDR1 SEHNR and CDR2 FQNEAQ (reference sequence). This CDR3 spans 15 amino acids. V lost 8 bases and J 5 bases, leaving 18 bases between the germline ends. The CDR3 region is CASQTRTGYTGELFF. The CDR3 bases are TGTGCCAGCCAAACCCGAACAGGGTATACCGGGGAGCTGTTTTTT.

A few counts support this clonotype. The gene calls are TRBV6-5 and TRBJ2-5; TRBD2 agrees at 7 bases. Germline V gene data show CDR1 as MNHEY and CDR2 as SVGAGI. The CDR3 contains 15 residues. Losses at the gene ends were 3 bases for V and 2 bases for J; bases not matched to a gene: 6. CDR3 residues: CASSYAGLSQETQYF. CDR3 in DNA: TGTGCCAGCAGTTATGCGGGACTATCACAAGAGACCCAGTACTTC.

DNA for the CDR3: TGTGCCAGCAGCACCGGGACTAGCGGGGTAACCGGGGAGCTGTTTTTT. Its translation: CASSTGTSGVTGELFF. The rearrangement joins TRBV12-3 or TRBV12-4 to TRBJ2-2, with TRBD2 identical over 13 bases. V shed 6 bases, J shed 5 bases, and the junction held 6 bases outside the gene matches. This CDR3 region has 16 residues.

This clonotype was observed a few times. A much larger clone differs by one base, so this may be a read error. The chain links TRBV7-2 to TRBJ2-7; D ambiguous. CDR1 is SGHTA and CDR2 is FQGNSA in the germline V gene. There are 11 residues in the CDR3. Trimming cost V 2 bases and J 5 bases, with 4 bases left between them. The CDR3 DNA reads as TGTGCCAGCAGCTTATACGACGAGCAGTACTTC. It encodes CASSLYDEQYF.

This clonotype was picked up many times. The chain links TRBV6-5 to TRBJ2-1, with D possibly called TRBD1 or TRBD2 (5 bases each). V was trimmed by 5 bases and J by 2 bases, leaving 16 bases between them. The CDR3 sequence is 16 residues long. Germline lookup yields CDR1 MNHEY and CDR2 SVGAGI. The CDR3 region is CASSDHPGPTYNEQFF. In DNA form, the CDR3 reads TGTGCCAGCAGTGACCACCCGGGACCCACCTACAATGAGCAGTTCTTC.

This clonotype was recorded many times. The chain is built from TRBV11-1 and TRBJ2-2; unclear D gene. Between the trimmed V and J ends, which lost 6 bases and 2 bases, there was a span of 10 bases. Per the germline V gene, CDR1 is SGHAT and CDR2 is FQDESV (reference sequence). CDR3 length: 14 amino acids. As DNA, the CDR3 is TGTGCCAGCAGTTTGTTCCGCAACACCGGGGAGCTGTTTTTT. It yields the protein CASSLFRNTGELFF.

This clonotype was seen more than once but under ten times. The chain combines TRBV20-1 with TRBJ1-2, with D perhaps matching TRBD1 (6 bases). Germline CDR1 is DFQATT and CDR2 is SNEGSKA (reference sequence). This CDR3 contains 14 residues. V dropped 1 base and J dropped 7 bases, with 16 bases sitting between them. For the CDR3, the DNA is TGCAGTGCTAGAGGAACAGGGAGGGATGGTGGCTACACCTTC. The encoded protein is CSARGTGRDGGYTF.

The chain joins TRBV20-1 to TRBJ2-1; 7 bases are a match to TRBD1. This CDR3 contains 14 residues. The germline V gene has CDR1 DFQATT and CDR2 SNEGSKA (reference sequence). V lost 7 bases and J lost 0; bases outside the gene matches: 6. The DNA for the CDR3 is TGCAGTGGGGACAGTTTTAGCTCCTACAATGAGCAGTTCTTC. This translates into CSGDSFSSYNEQFF.

This clonotype was detected only a few times. The V and J genes are TRBV20-1 and TRBJ1-5, with D hard to call. The CDR3 covers 14 residues. The germline V gene has CDR1 DFQATT and CDR2 SNEGSKA (reference sequence). V was trimmed by 6 bases and J by 4 bases, leaving 16 bases between them. This CDR3 reads CSAKMSGSNQPQHF. The DNA of the CDR3 is TGCAGTGCCAAAATGTCCGGAAGTAATCAGCCCCAGCATTTT.